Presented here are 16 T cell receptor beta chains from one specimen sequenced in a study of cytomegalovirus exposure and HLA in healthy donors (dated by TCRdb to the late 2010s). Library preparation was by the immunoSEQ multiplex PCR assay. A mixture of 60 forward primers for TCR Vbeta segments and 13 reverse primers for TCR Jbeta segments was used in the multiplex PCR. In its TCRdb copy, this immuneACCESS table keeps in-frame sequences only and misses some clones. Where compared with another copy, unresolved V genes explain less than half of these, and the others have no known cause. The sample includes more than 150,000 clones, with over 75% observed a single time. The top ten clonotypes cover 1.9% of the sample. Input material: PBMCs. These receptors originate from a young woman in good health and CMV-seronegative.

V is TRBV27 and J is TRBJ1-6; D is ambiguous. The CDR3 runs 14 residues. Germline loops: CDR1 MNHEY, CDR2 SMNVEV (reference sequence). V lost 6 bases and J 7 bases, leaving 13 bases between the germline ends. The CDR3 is CASSFSMRNSPLHF. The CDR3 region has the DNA TGTGCCAGCAGCTTCAGCATGAGGAATTCACCCCTCCACTTT.

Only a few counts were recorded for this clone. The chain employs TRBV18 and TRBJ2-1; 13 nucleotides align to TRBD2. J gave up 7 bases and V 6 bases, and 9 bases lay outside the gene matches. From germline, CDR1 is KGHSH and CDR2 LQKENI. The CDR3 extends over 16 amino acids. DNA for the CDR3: TGTGCCAGCTCTCGGACTAGCGGGGGCCTGGGTAATGAGCAGTTCTTC. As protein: CASSRTSGGLGNEQFF.

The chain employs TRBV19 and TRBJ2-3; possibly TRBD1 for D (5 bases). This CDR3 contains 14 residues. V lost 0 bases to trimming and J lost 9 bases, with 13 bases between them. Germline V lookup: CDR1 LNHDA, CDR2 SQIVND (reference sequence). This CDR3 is CASSIDRTLGTQYF. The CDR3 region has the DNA TGTGCCAGTAGTATAGATAGGACACTGGGAACGCAGTATTTT.

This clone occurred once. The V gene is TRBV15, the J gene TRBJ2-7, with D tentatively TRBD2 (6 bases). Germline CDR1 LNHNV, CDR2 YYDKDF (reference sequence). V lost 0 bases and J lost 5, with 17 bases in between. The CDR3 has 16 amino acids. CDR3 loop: CATSRDIWLSSDEQYF. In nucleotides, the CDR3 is TGTGCCACCAGCAGAGATATTTGGCTTTCTAGCGACGAGCAGTACTTC. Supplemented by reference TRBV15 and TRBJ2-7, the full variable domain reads DAMVIQNPRYQVTQFGKPVTLSCSQTLNHNVMYWYQQKSSQAPKLLFHYYDKDFNNEADTPDNFQSRRPNTSFCFLDIRSPGLGDTAMYLCATSRDIWLSSDEQYFGPGTRLTVT.

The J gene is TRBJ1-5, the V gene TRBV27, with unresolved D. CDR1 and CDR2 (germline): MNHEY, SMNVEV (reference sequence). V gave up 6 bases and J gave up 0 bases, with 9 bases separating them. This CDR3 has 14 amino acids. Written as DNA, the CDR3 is TGTGCCAGCAGCCAGAGGGATAGCAATCAGCCCCAGCATTTT. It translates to CASSQRDSNQPQHF.

The CDR3 protein is CASSLGDSSLNTGELFF. CDR3 in DNA: TGTGCCAGCAGCTTAGGTGACAGTTCGTTGAACACCGGGGAGCTGTTTTTT. The chain has TRBV7-9 and TRBJ2-2; D may be TRBD1 (5 bases). The CDR3 contains 17 residues. Trimming took 1 base from V and 1 from J, leaving 13 bases between them. Germline CDR1 SEHNR, CDR2 FQNEAQ (reference sequence).

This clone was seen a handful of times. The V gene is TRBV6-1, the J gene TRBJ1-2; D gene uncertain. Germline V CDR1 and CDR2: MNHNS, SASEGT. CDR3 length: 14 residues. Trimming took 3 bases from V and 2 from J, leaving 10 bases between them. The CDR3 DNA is TGTGCCAGCAGTGAGGGAGGAGTGAACTATGGCTACACCTTC. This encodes CASSEGGVNYGYTF.

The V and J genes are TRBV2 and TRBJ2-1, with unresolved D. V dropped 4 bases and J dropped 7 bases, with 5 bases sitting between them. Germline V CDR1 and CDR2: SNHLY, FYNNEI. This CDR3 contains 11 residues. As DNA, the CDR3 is TGTGCCAGCAGTGGAGAGAATGAGCAGTTCTTC. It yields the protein CASSGENEQFF.

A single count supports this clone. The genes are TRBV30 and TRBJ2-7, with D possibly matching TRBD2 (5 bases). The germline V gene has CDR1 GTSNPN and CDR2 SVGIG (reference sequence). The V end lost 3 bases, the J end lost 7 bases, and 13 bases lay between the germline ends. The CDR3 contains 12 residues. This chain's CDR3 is CAWSLLEGEQYF. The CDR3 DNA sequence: TGTGCCTGGAGCCTCCTCGAGGGAGAGCAGTACTTC.

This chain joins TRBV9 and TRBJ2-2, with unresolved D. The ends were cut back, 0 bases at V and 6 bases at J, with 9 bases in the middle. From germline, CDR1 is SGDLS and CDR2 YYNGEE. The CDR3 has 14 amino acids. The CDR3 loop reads CASSVESRPGELFF. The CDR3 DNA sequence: TGTGCCAGCAGCGTAGAATCCCGTCCCGGGGAGCTGTTTTTT.

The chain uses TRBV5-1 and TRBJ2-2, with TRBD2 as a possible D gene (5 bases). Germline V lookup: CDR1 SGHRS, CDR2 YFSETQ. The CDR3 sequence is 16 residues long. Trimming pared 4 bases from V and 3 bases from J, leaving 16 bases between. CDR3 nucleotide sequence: TGCGCCAGCAGCCTTTTTGTCGGGGTTGACACCGGGGAGCTGTTTTTT. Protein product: CASSLFVGVDTGELFF.

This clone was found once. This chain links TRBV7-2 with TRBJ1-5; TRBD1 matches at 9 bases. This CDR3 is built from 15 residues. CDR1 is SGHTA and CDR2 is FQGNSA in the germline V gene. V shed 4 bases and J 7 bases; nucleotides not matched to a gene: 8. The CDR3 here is CASSYTGTGTQPQHF. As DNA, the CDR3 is TGTGCCAGCAGCTATACCGGGACAGGGACCCAGCCCCAGCATTTT.

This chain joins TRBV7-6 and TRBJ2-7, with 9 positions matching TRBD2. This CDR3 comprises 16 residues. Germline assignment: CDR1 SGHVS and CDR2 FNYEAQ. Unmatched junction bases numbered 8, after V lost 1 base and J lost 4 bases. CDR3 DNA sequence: TGTGCCAGCAGCTTAGGCCGAGCGGGGGGAATTTACGAGCAGTACTTC. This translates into CASSLGRAGGIYEQYF. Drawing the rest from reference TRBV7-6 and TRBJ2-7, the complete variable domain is GAGVSQSPRYKVTKRGQDVALRCDPISGHVSLYWYRQALGQGPEFLTYFNYEAQQDKSGLPNDRFSAERPEGSISTLTIQRTEQRDSAMYRCASSLGRAGGIYEQYFGPGTRLTVT.

The CDR3 DNA reads as TGTGCCAGCTCTCCCGGTGGGGGGAATGAAAAACTGTTTTTT. The encoded protein is CASSPGGGNEKLFF. This chain uses TRBV18 with TRBJ1-4, with D perhaps TRBD1 (5 bases). The ends were cut back, 6 bases at V and 5 bases at J, with 13 bases in the middle. The CDR3 extends over 14 amino acids. Germline assignment: CDR1 KGHSH and CDR2 LQKENI.

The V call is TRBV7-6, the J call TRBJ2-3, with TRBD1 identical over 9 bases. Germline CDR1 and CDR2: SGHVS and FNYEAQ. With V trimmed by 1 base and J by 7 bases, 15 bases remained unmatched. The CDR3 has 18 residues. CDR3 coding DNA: TGTGCCAGCAGCTTAGGACCCTACAGGGGGCGATCCAGAAATACGCAGTATTTT. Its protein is CASSLGPYRGRSRNTQYF.

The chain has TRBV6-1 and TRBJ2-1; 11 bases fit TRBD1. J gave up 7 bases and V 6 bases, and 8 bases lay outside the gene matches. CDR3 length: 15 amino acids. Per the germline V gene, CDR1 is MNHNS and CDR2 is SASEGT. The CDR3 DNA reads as TGTGCCAGCAGCGGACAGGGGGCGCCTCATAATGAGCAGTTCTTC. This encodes CASSGQGAPHNEQFF.